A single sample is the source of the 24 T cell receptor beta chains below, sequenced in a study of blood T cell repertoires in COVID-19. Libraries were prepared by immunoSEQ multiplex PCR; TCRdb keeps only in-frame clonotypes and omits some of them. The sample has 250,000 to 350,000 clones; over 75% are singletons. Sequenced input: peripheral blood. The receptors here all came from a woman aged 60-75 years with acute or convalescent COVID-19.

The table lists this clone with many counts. The chain's CDR3 is CASSDPEQVSGNTIYF. In nucleotides, the CDR3 is TGTGCCAGCAGTGACCCAGAACAGGTCTCTGGAAACACCATATATTTT. The chain joins TRBV6-4 to TRBJ1-3; D is possibly TRBD1 (5 bases). Trimming pared 2 bases from V and 0 bases from J, leaving 11 bases between. The germline V gene encodes CDR1 MRHNA and CDR2 SNTAGT. The CDR3 covers 16 residues.

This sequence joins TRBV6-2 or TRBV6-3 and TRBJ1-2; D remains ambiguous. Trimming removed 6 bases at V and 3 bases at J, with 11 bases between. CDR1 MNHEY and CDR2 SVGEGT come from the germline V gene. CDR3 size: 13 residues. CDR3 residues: CASSEGAYYGYTF. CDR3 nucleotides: TGTGCCAGCAGCGAGGGCGCGTACTATGGCTACACCTTC.

The DNA for the CDR3 is TGTGCCAGCAGCCGGAGTGTTAACTCTGGAAACACCATATATTTT. Encoded protein: CASSRSVNSGNTIYF. The chain carries TRBV7-9 and TRBJ1-3; D remains ambiguous. Trimming removed 5 bases from V and 0 bases from J, with 11 bases in between. The CDR3 covers 15 residues. Per germline, CDR1 SEHNR and CDR2 FQNEAQ (reference sequence).

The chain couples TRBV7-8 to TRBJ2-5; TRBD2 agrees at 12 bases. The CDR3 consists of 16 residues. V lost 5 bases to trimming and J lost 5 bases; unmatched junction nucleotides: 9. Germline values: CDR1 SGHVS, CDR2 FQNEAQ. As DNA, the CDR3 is TGTGCCAGCAGCCGTGTCCTAGCGGGAGGGCCCGAGACCCAGTACTTC. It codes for CASSRVLAGGPETQYF.

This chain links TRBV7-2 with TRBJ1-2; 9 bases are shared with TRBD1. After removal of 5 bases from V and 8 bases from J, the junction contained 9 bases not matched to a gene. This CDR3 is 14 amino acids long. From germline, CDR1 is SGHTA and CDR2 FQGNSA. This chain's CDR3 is CASSRDRAIEGYTF. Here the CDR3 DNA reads TGTGCCAGCAGCCGGGACAGGGCGATTGAAGGCTACACCTTC.

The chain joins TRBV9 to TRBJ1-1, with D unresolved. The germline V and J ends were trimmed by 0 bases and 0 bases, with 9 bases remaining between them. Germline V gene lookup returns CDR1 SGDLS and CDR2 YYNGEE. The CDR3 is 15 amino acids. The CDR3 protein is CASSVETFMNTEAFF. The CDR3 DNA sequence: TGTGCCAGCAGCGTAGAAACATTCATGAACACTGAAGCTTTCTTT.

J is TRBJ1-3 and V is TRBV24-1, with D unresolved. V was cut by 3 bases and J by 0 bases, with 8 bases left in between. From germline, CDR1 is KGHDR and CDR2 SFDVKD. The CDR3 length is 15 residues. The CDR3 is CATSDPSGSGNTIYF. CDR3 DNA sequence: TGTGCCACCAGTGATCCTTCGGGCTCTGGAAACACCATATATTTT.

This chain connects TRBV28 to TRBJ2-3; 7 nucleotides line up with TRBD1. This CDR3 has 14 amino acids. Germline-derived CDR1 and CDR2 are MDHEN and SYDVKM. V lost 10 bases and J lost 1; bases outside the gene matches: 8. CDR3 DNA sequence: TGTGCCACCCAAGGACAGGACCGCACAGATACGCAGTATTTT. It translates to CATQGQDRTDTQYF.

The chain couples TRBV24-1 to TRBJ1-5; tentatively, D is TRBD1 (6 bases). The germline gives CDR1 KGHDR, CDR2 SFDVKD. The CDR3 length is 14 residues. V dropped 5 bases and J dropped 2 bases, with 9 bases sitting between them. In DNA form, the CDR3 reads TGTGCCACCAGTGGGGCAGGGGGCAATCAGCCCCAGCATTTT. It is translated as CATSGAGGNQPQHF.

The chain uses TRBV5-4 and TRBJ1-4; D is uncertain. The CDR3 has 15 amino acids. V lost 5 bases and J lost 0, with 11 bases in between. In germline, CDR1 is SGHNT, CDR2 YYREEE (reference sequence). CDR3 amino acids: CASRDLAATNEKLFF. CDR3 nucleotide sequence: TGTGCCAGCAGGGACTTAGCGGCAACTAATGAAAAACTGTTTTTT.

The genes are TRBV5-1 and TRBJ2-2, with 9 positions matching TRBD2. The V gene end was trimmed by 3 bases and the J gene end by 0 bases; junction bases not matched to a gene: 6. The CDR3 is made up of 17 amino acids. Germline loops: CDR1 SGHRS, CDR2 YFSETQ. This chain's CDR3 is CASSSTSGVANTGELFF. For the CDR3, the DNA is TGCGCCAGCAGCTCGACTAGCGGCGTTGCGAACACCGGGGAGCTGTTTTTT.

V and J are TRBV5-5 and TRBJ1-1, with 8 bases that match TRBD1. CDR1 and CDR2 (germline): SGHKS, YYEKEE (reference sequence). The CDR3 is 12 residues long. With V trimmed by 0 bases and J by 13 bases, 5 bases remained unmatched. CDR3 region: CASSLGRGHDFF. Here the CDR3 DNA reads TGTGCCAGCAGCTTGGGCAGGGGGCACGATTTCTTT.

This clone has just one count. As DNA, the CDR3 is TGTGCCAGCAGTGGGACGGGGACCTACGAGCAGTACTTC. This codes for CASSGTGTYEQYF. This chain uses TRBV2 with TRBJ2-7; D might be TRBD2 (5 bases). There are 13 residues in the CDR3. V lost 4 bases and J 2 bases, leaving 9 bases between the germline ends. CDR1 is SNHLY and CDR2 is FYNNEI in the germline V gene.

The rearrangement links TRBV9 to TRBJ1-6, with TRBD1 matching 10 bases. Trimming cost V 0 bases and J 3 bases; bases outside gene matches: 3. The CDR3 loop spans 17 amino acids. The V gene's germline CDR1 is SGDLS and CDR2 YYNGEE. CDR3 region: CASSVEGTGDYNSPLHF. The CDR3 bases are TGTGCCAGCAGCGTAGAGGGGACAGGGGACTATAATTCACCCCTCCACTTT.

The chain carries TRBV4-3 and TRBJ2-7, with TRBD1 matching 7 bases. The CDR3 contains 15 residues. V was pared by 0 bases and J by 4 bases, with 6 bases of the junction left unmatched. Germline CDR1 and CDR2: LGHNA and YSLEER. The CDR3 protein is CASSQDAGGPYEQYF. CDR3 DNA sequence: TGCGCCAGCAGCCAAGACGCAGGGGGACCATACGAGCAGTACTTC.

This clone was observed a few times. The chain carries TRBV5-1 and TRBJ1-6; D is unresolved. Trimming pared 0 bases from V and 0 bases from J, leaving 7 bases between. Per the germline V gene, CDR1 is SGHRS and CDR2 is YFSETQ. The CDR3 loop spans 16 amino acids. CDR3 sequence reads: CASSLAASSYNSPLHF. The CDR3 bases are TGCGCCAGCAGCTTGGCCGCCAGCTCCTATAATTCACCCCTCCACTTT.

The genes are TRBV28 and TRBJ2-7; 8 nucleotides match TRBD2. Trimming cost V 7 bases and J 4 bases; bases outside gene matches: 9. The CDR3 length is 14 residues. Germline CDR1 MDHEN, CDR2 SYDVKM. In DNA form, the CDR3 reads TGTGCCAGCACCATCGGGGGGGCAAGTTACGAGCAGTACTTC. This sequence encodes CASTIGGASYEQYF.

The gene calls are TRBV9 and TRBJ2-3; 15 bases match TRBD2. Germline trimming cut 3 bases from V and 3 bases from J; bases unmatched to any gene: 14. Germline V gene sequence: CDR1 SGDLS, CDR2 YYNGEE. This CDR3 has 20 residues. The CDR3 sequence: CASSALYGTSGGLRTDTQYF. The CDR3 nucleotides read TGTGCCAGCAGCGCGTTATACGGGACTAGCGGGGGGCTTCGAACAGATACGCAGTATTTT.

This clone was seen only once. The chain's CDR3 is CASSQDWWGLAVNNEQFF. The CDR3 region has the DNA TGTGCCAGCAGCCAAGATTGGTGGGGACTAGCGGTTAACAATGAGCAGTTCTTC. The chain links TRBV3-1 (or the pseudogene TRBV3-2) to TRBJ2-1; 11 positions agree with TRBD2. The germline gives CDR1 LGHDT, CDR2 YNNKEL (reference sequence). Trimming took 0 bases from V and 5 from J; bases not matched to a gene: 9. The CDR3 totals 18 residues.

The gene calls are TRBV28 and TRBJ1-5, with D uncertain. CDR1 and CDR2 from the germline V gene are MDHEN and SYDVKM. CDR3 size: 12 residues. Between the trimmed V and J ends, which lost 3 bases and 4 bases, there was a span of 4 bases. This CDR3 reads CASSFKNQPQHF. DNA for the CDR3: TGTGCCAGCAGTTTTAAAAATCAGCCCCAGCATTTT. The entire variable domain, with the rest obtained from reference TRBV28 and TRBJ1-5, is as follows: DVKVTQSSRYLVKRTGEKVFLECVQDMDHENMFWYRQDPGLGLRLIYFSYDVKMKEKGDIPEGYSVSREKKERFSLILESASTNQTSMYLCASSFKNQPQHFGDGTRLSIL.

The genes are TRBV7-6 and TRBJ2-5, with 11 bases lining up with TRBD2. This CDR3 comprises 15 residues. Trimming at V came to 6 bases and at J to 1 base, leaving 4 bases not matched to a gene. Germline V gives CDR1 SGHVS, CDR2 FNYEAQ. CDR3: CASSTSGSTQETQYF. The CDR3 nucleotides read TGTGCCAGCAGTACTAGCGGGAGCACCCAAGAGACCCAGTACTTC.

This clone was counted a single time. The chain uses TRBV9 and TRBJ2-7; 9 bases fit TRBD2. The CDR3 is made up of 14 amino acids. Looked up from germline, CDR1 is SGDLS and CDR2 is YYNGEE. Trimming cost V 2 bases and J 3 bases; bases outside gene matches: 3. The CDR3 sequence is CASSVSGGHYEQYF. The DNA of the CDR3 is TGTGCCAGCAGCGTCAGCGGGGGGCACTACGAGCAGTACTTC.

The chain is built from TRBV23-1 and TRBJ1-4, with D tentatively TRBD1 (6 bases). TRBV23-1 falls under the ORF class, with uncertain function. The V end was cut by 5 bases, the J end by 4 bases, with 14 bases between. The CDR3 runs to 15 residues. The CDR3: CASSISGRGNEKLFF. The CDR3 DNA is TGCGCCAGCAGTATAAGTGGCAGGGGTAATGAAAAACTGTTTTTT.

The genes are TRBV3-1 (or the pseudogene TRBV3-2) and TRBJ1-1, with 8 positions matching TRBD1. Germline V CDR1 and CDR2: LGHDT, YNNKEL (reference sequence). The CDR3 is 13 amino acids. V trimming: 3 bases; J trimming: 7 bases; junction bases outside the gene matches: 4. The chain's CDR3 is CASSHTGGDEAFF. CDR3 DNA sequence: TGTGCCAGCAGCCACACAGGGGGTGATGAAGCTTTCTTT.